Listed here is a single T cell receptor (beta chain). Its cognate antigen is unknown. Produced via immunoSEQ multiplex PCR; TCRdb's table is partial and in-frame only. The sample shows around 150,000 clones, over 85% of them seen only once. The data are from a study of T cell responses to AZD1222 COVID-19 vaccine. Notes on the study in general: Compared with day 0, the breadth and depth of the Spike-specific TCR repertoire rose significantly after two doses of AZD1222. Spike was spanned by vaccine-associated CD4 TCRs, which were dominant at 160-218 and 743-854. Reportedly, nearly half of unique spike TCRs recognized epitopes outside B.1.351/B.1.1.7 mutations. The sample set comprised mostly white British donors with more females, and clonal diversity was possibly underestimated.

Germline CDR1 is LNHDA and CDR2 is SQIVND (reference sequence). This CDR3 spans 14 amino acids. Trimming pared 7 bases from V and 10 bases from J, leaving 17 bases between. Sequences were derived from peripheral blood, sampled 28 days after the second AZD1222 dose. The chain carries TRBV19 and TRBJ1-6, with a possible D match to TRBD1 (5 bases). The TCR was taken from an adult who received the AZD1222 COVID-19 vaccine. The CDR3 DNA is TGTGCCAGTACACCGGGGGTCGGTATCTCACCCCTCCACTTT. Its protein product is CASTPGVGISPLHF.